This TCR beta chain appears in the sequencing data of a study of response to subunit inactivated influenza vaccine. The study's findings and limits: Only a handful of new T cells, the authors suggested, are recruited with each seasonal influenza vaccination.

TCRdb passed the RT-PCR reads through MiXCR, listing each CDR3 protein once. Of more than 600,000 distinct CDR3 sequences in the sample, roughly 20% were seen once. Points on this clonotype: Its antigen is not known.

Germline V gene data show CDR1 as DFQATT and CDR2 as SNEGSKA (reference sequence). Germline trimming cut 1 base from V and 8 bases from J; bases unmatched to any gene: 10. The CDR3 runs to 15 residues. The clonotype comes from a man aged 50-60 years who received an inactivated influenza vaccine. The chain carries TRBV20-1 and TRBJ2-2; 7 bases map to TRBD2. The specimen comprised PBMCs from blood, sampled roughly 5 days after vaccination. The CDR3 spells CSARASGLVRGELFF. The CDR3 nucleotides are TGCAGTGCTAGAGCAAGCGGACTAGTTCGGGGGGAGCTGTTTTTT.